The TCR beta chain under discussion was sequenced for a study of diagnostic markers for celiac disease (dated by TCRdb to the early 2020s). CDR1 and CDR2 were assigned from the germline V gene as SGHRS and YFSETQ. The CDR3, cysteine through phenylalanine, is 15 amino acids long. The entry carries no DNA sequence. A word on this clonotype: Its antigen is not yet known.

The sample was run on an Illumina MiSeq. The reads, reprocessed by TCRdb, yield one row per CDR3 protein sequence and no DNA. This sample's table lists about 1,400 distinct CDR3 sequences. The ten top clones hold roughly 15% of the sample. This TCR derives from a human donor. Sequenced input: either unsorted cells or a sorted T cell fraction (not recorded which). Recombination connected TRBV5-1 to TRBJ1-3; the D call from TCRdb, TRBD1, cannot be confirmed without DNA. CDR3 protein: CASKSSARSGNTIYF. The full variable domain, completed from the reference TRBV5-1 and TRBJ1-3 proteins outside the CDR3, reads KAGVTQTPRYLIKTRGQQVTLSCSPISGHRSVSWYQQTPGQGLQFLFEYFSETQRNKGNFPGRFSGRQFSNSRSEMNVSTLELGDSALYLCASKSSARSGNTIYFGEGSWLTVV.